A single sample is the source of the 30 T cell receptor beta chains below, sequenced in a study of blood T cell repertoires in COVID-19. Here immunoSEQ multiplex PCR was the method, and the copy in TCRdb shows in-frame clones only, minus some. Here the sample spans some 150,000 clones, 70% to 85% being singletons. Material for sequencing was peripheral blood. These receptors were taken from a woman in her fifties or sixties with acute or convalescent COVID-19.

This clone was seen a handful of times. The chain carries TRBV10-3 and TRBJ2-3; 9 bases are shared with TRBD1. The ends lost 2 bases at V and 6 bases at J; junction bases unmatched: 9. Germline V gene data show CDR1 as ENHRY and CDR2 as SYGVKD. The CDR3 extends over 16 amino acids. In nucleotides, the CDR3 is TGTGCCATCAGTGAGAGGACAGGGGCCATTTGGGATACGCAGTATTTT. Translation: CAISERTGAIWDTQYF.

This clone was detected a few times. The J gene is TRBJ1-1, the V gene TRBV12-5, with a weak D call TRBD1 (6 bases). Per germline, CDR1 LGHNT and CDR2 FRNRAP. V lost 6 bases and J lost 0, with 11 bases in between. The CDR3 consists of 14 residues. The DNA for the CDR3 is TGTGCTAGTGGCTGGACAGAACTGAACACTGAAGCTTTCTTT. The encoded protein is CASGWTELNTEAFF. The full variable domain, its missing parts supplied by reference TRBV12-5 and TRBJ1-1, is DARVTQTPRHKVTEMGQEVTMRCQPILGHNTVFWYRQTMMQGLELLAYFRNRAPLDDSGMPKDRFSAEMPDATLATLKIQPSEPRDSAVYFCASGWTELNTEAFFGQGTRLTVV.

This chain joins TRBV10-2 and TRBJ2-1, with 7 bases that match TRBD2. Per germline, CDR1 WSHSY and CDR2 SAAADI. The ends lost 0 bases at V and 4 bases at J; junction bases unmatched: 6. The CDR3 spans 16 residues. The CDR3 loop reads CASSESTGLIYNEQFF. The DNA for the CDR3 is TGCGCCAGCAGTGAGTCGACGGGACTAATATACAATGAGCAGTTCTTC.

In nucleotides, the CDR3 is TGTGCCAGCAGTGACTCGAACAGGGGAGCTACTCATGGCTACACCTTC. Translation: CASSDSNRGATHGYTF. The V gene is TRBV6-4, the J gene TRBJ1-2; 7 bases line up with TRBD1. CDR1 and CDR2 from the germline V gene are MRHNA and SNTAGT. This CDR3 has 16 residues. V lost 0 bases and J lost 6; bases outside the gene matches: 10.

The chain combines TRBV5-1 with TRBJ1-2; D is perhaps TRBD1 (5 bases). V was clipped by 5 bases and J by 3 bases, with 14 bases between them. Per germline, CDR1 SGHRS and CDR2 YFSETQ. The CDR3 sequence is 14 residues long. The CDR3 DNA sequence: TGCGCCAGCAGGAACCCTGGAGGGGACTATGGCTACACCTTC. Translated: CASRNPGGDYGYTF.

This clone appeared once. This rearrangement joins TRBV12-3 or TRBV12-4 to TRBJ1-5, with D hard to call. The CDR3 is 12 amino acids. Between the trimmed V and J ends, which lost 3 bases and 7 bases, there was a span of 7 bases. The CDR3 DNA is TGTGCCAGCAGTTTGGCGGGCCAGCCCCAGCATTTT. This sequence encodes CASSLAGQPQHF.

This chain connects TRBV7-9 to TRBJ1-5; weak D call: TRBD1 (5 bases). Trimming shortened V by 8 bases and J by 6 bases, and 14 bases separated the two germline ends. This CDR3 is 13 amino acids long. Per the germline V gene, CDR1 is SEHNR and CDR2 is FQNEAQ (reference sequence). CDR3 region: CASSRGEAQPQHF. In nucleotides, the CDR3 is TGTGCCAGCTCTCGAGGGGAGGCTCAGCCCCAGCATTTT.

This clone appeared once. At one boundary the junction diverges from the germline segment, which might be a read error. The gene calls are TRBV18 and TRBJ1-2; no clear D gene. From germline, CDR1 is KGHSH and CDR2 LQKENI. CDR3 length: 11 residues. The CDR3 DNA is TGTGCCAGCTCCCCTGGCGGAGAAGTTTTCTTC. As protein: CASSPGGEVFF.

This clone came up a few times. The chain recombines TRBV2 with TRBJ1-3; no clear D gene. Trimming stripped 3 bases from V and 8 bases from J, with 14 bases between. Germline V CDR1 and CDR2: SNHLY, FYNNEI. The CDR3 length is 14 residues. CDR3 amino acids: CASSDSGGPDTIYF. The CDR3 DNA sequence: TGTGCCAGCAGTGACAGTGGCGGTCCGGACACCATATATTTT.

In this sample, this clone turned up once. In nucleotides, the CDR3 is TGTGCCAGCAGCCACCGACAGGGAAACTATGGCTACACCTTC. It encodes CASSHRQGNYGYTF. This chain links TRBV7-2 with TRBJ1-2, with TRBD1 matching over 7 bases. Germline trimming cut 5 bases from V and 2 bases from J; bases unmatched to any gene: 5. This CDR3 has 14 residues. Germline V gives CDR1 SGHTA, CDR2 FQGNSA.

The V gene is TRBV14, the J gene TRBJ2-3, with D unclear. The germline V gene has CDR1 SGHDN and CDR2 FVKESK. Trimming pared 3 bases from V and 1 base from J, leaving 5 bases between. The CDR3 loop spans 13 amino acids. In DNA form, the CDR3 reads TGTGCCAGCAGCCACACAGGCACAGATACGCAGTATTTT. Translation gives CASSHTGTDTQYF.

The J gene is TRBJ1-1, the V gene TRBV5-1, with D perhaps TRBD1 (5 bases). There are 15 residues in the CDR3. The V and J ends lost 4 bases and 3 bases respectively, with 16 bases between them. Germline V lookup: CDR1 SGHRS, CDR2 YFSETQ. CDR3 region: CASSGAGRRDTEAFF. For the CDR3, the DNA is TGCGCCAGCAGCGGGGCAGGGAGGCGGGACACTGAAGCTTTCTTT.

The chain combines TRBV19 with TRBJ1-1, with 10 bases that match TRBD1. Germline CDR1 and CDR2: LNHDA and SQIVND (reference sequence). The V segment lost 6 bases and the J segment 6 bases; nucleotides outside the gene matches: 7. The CDR3 consists of 14 residues. The CDR3 DNA sequence: TGTGCCAGTAGAGATGGACAGGGGGTGTCTGAAGCTTTCTTT. Protein: CASRDGQGVSEAFF.

V gene TRBV6-5 combines with J gene TRBJ1-2, with a weak D call TRBD1 (5 bases). Per germline, CDR1 MNHEY and CDR2 SVGAGI. This CDR3 comprises 12 residues. Trimming pared 6 bases from V and 4 bases from J, leaving 9 bases between. As DNA, the CDR3 is TGTGCCAGCAGGGACACCCTCTATGGCTACACCTTC. Amino acids: CASRDTLYGYTF.

The rearrangement links TRBV25-1 to TRBJ1-6, with 10 bases fitting TRBD1. The CDR3 length is 16 residues. J was trimmed by 10 bases and V by 0 bases; bases with no gene match: 6. From germline, CDR1 is MGHDK and CDR2 SYGVNS. The CDR3 DNA is TGTGCCAGCAGTGAATATGGGACAGGGGTGTTGTCACCCCTCCACTTT. This sequence encodes CASSEYGTGVLSPLHF.

V is TRBV21-1 and J is TRBJ1-2; the table assigns TRBD1, which was not confirmed against the DNA. TRBV21-1 is recorded as a pseudogene. The CDR3 is 16 residues long. The CDR3 sequence: CASSKALSGADYGYTF. The CDR3 region has the DNA TGTGCCAGCAGCAAAGCGCTCTCAGGGGCAGACTATGGCTACACCTTC.

The genes are TRBV9 and TRBJ2-2; D uncertain. Germline lookup yields CDR1 SGDLS and CDR2 YYNGEE. V lost 0 bases and J 4 bases, leaving 7 bases between the germline ends. This CDR3 spans 14 amino acids. CDR3 bases: TGTGCCAGCAGCGTAGTCTATAGCACCGGGGAGCTGTTTTTT. Translation: CASSVVYSTGELFF.

This sequence joins TRBV6-5 and TRBJ1-6, with 10 bases fitting TRBD1. The germline V gene encodes CDR1 MNHEY and CDR2 SVGAGI. The CDR3 is 14 residues long. J was trimmed by 10 bases and V by 6 bases; bases with no gene match: 6. The DNA of the CDR3 is TGTGCCAGCAGGACGGACAGGGGGAACTCACCCCTCCACTTT. Translating gives CASRTDRGNSPLHF.

This clone was seen just once. A much larger clone lies a single base off, so this may be a read error. J is TRBJ1-6 and V is TRBV7-9, with 9 bases lining up with TRBD1. The CDR3 sequence is 14 residues long. V lost 3 bases and J lost 9; bases outside the gene matches: 3. Germline loops: CDR1 SEHNR, CDR2 FQNEAQ (reference sequence). In nucleotides, the CDR3 is TGTGCCAGCAGCTTCCCGGGACAGGGTTCACCCCTCCACTTT. Protein product: CASSFPGQGSPLHF.

This chain connects TRBV4-1 to TRBJ1-4, with TRBD1 matching over 9 bases. The CDR3 sequence is 15 residues long. The J segment lost 8 bases and the V segment lost 1 base, leaving 5 bases of the junction unmatched. Germline CDR1 and CDR2: MGHRA and YSYEKL. The CDR3 spells CASSQAGTGLEKLFF. The CDR3 DNA sequence: TGCGCCAGCAGCCAAGCCGGGACAGGGCTCGAAAAACTGTTTTTT.

The V gene is TRBV11-3, the J gene TRBJ1-6, with D hard to call. Germline CDR1 reads SGHNT; CDR2 reads YENEEA. The CDR3 sequence is 15 residues long. The V end lost 4 bases, the J end lost 9 bases, and 16 bases lay between the germline ends. The CDR3 protein is CASSSGSGPSSPLHF. The CDR3 DNA reads as TGTGCCAGCAGCTCGGGCAGCGGGCCCTCTTCACCCCTCCACTTT.

The J gene is TRBJ1-5, the V gene TRBV24-1; 10 bases match TRBD1. Germline V gene sequence: CDR1 KGHDR, CDR2 SFDVKD. The V segment lost 3 bases and the J segment 6 bases; nucleotides outside the gene matches: 1. The CDR3 runs 14 residues. The CDR3 DNA reads as TGTGCCACCAGTGATGGGACAGGGGTTCAGCCCCAGCATTTT. It encodes CATSDGTGVQPQHF.

The chain joins TRBV28 to TRBJ2-3, with 9 bases that match TRBD1. CDR3 length: 15 residues. Germline V gene data show CDR1 as MDHEN and CDR2 as SYDVKM. V shed 5 bases and J 2 bases; nucleotides not matched to a gene: 5. The CDR3 protein is CASSPGTGNTDTQYF. For the CDR3, the DNA is TGTGCCAGCAGTCCCGGGACAGGGAACACAGATACGCAGTATTTT.

The rearrangement joins TRBV9 to TRBJ2-7; a weak D match, TRBD2 (6 bases). V shed 7 bases and J shed 0 bases, with 17 bases lying between them. The CDR3 spans 15 residues. CDR1 is SGDLS, CDR2 YYNGEE, per germline. CDR3 amino acids: CASALLALSSYEQYV. Written as DNA, the CDR3 is TGTGCCAGCGCCCTCCTAGCGCTGAGCTCCTACGAGCAGTACGTC.

This chain joins TRBV10-3 and TRBJ2-7, with TRBD1 matching 9 bases. This CDR3 has 13 amino acids. CDR1 and CDR2 from the germline V gene are ENHRY and SYGVKD. Unmatched junction bases numbered 5, after V lost 6 bases and J lost 5 bases. The CDR3 sequence: CAISKGQGDEQYV. CDR3 sequence (DNA): TGTGCCATCAGCAAGGGACAGGGCGACGAGCAGTACGTC.

This clone showed up just once. The chain combines TRBV27 with TRBJ2-7; 10 bases are a match to TRBD1. V lost 5 bases and J lost 5; bases outside the gene matches: 6. Germline CDR1 and CDR2: MNHEY and SMNVEV (reference sequence). The CDR3 runs 14 residues. The CDR3 bases are TGTGCCAGCAGTCCCCGGGACAGGGGCAACGAGCAGTACTTC. Its translation: CASSPRDRGNEQYF.

The DNA of the CDR3 is TGTGCCAGCAGTTACTCTTCTAGCGGGGGGGGCAATGAGCAGTTCTTC. Translating it yields CASSYSSSGGGNEQFF. This chain joins TRBV6-5 and TRBJ2-1, with TRBD2 matching over 12 bases. The CDR3 has 16 amino acids. Germline-derived CDR1 and CDR2 are MNHEY and SVGAGI. V lost 0 bases to trimming and J lost 6 bases; unmatched junction nucleotides: 3.

The rearrangement uses TRBV3-1 (or the pseudogene TRBV3-2) and TRBJ1-1, with 10 bases fitting TRBD1. Germline values: CDR1 LGHDT, CDR2 YNNKEL (reference sequence). V trimming: 1 base; J trimming: 0 bases; junction bases outside the gene matches: 8. The CDR3 totals 18 residues. The CDR3 coding sequence is TGTGCCAGCAGCCAAGCCCCCGGACAGGGGGGCATGAACACTGAAGCTTTCTTT. Translating gives CASSQAPGQGGMNTEAFF.

This sequence joins TRBV6-1 and TRBJ1-6; maybe TRBD1 (5 bases). CDR1 is MNHNS, CDR2 SASEGT, per germline. The CDR3 extends over 17 amino acids. V was clipped by 3 bases and J by 0 bases, with 12 bases between them. The CDR3 DNA is TGTGCCAGCAGTGAGTGGCAGGGCAGCTCCTATAATTCACCCCTCCACTTT. Residues: CASSEWQGSSYNSPLHF.

The chain employs TRBV19 and TRBJ1-1; D is unresolved. Germline CDR1 reads LNHDA; CDR2 reads SQIVND (reference sequence). Trimming removed 1 base from V and 1 base from J, with 7 bases in between. The CDR3 loop spans 14 amino acids. The CDR3 bases are TGTGCCAGTAGTATAGGCCGACAGAACACTGAAGCTTTCTTT. Protein product: CASSIGRQNTEAFF.